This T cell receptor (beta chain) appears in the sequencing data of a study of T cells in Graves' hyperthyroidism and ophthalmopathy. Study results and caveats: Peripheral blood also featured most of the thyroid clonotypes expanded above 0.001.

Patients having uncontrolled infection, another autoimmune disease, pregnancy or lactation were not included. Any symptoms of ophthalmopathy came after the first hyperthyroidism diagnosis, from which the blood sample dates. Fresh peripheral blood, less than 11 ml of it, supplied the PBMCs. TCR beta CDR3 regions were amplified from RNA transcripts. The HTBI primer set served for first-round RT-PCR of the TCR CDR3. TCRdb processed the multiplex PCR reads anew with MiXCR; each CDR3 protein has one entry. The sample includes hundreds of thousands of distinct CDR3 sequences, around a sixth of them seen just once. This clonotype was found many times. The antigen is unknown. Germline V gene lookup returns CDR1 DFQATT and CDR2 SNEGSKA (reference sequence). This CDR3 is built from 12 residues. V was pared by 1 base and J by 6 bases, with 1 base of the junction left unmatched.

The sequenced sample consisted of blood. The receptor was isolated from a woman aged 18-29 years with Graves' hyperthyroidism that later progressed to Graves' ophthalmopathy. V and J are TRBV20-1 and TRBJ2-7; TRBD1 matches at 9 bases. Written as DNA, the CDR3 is TGCAGTGCTAGAGGGACAGGGGCCGAGCAGTACTTC. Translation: CSARGTGAEQYF.